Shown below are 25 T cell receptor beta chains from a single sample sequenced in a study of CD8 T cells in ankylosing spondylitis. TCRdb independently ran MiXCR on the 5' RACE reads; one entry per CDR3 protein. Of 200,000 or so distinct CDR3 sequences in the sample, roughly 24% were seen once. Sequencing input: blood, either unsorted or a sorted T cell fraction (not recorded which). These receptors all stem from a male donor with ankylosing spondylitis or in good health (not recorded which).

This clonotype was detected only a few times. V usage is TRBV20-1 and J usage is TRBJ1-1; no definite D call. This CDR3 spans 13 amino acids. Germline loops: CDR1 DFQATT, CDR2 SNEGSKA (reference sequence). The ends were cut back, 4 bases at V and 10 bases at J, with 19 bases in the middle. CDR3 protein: CSATMGPTRVAFF. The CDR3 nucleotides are TGCAGTGCTACAATGGGTCCTACCCGTGTAGCTTTCTTT.

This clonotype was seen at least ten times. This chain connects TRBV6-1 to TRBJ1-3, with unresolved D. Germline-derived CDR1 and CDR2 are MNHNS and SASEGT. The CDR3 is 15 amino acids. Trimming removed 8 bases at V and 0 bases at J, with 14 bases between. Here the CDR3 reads CASGRGGISGNTIYF. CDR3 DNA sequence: TGTGCCAGCGGGCGGGGAGGCATCTCTGGAAACACCATATATTTT.

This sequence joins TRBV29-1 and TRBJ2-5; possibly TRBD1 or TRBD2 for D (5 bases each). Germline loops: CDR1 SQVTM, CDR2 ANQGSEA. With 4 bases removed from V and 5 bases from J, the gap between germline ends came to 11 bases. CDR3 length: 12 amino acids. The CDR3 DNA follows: TGCAGCGTTGGGGGGATTGGGGAGACCCAGTACTTC. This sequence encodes CSVGGIGETQYF. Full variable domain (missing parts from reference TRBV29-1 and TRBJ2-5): SAVISQKPSRDICQRGTSLTIQCQVDSQVTMMFWYRQQPGQSLTLIATANQGSEATYESGFVIDKFPISRPNLTFSTLTVSNMSPEDSSIYLCSVGGIGETQYFGPGTRLLVL.

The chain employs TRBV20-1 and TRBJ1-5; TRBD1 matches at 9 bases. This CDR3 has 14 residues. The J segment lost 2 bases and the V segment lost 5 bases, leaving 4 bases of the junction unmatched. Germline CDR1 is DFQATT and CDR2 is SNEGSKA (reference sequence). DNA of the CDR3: TGCAGTGCTGCGACAGGGGGGGGCAATCAGCCCCAGCATTTT. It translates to CSAATGGGNQPQHF.

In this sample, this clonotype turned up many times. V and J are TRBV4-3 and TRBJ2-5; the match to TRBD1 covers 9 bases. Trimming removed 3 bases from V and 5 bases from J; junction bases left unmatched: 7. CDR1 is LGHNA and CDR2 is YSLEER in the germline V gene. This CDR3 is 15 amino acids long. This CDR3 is CASSQAGTGRETQYF. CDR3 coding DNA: TGCGCCAGCAGCCAGGCCGGGACAGGGAGGGAGACCCAGTACTTC.

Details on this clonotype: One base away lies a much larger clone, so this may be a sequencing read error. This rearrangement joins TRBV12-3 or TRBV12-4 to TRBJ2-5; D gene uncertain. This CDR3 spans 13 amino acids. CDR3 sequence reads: CASRLGDQETQYF. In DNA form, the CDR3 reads TGTGCCAGCAGGTTAGGTGATCAAGAGACCCAGTACTTC.

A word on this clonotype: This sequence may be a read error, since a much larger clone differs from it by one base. CDR3 region: CASSLWESTNTQYF. For the CDR3, the DNA is TGCGCCAGCAGCTTGTGGGAGTCCACAAATACGCAGTATTTT. The rearrangement uses TRBV5-1 and TRBJ2-3; D is possibly TRBD2 (5 bases). There are 14 residues in the CDR3. Germline CDR1 and CDR2: SGHRS and YFSETQ.

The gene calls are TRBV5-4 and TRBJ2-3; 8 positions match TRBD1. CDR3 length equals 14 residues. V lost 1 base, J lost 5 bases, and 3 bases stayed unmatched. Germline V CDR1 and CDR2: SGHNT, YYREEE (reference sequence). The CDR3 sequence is CASSLTGGRDTQYF. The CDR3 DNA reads TGTGCCAGCAGCTTGACAGGGGGGAGAGATACGCAGTATTTT.

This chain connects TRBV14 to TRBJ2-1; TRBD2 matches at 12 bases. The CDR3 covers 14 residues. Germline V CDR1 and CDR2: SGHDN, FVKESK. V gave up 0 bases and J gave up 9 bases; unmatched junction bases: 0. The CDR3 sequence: CASSQELAGGEQFF. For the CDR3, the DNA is TGTGCCAGCAGCCAAGAACTAGCGGGAGGTGAGCAGTTCTTC.

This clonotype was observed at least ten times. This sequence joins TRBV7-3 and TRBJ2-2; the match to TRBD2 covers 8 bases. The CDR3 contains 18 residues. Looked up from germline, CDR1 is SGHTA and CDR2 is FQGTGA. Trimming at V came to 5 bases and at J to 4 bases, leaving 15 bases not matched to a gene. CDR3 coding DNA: TGTGCCAGCAGCGCCCACCCTGGGGCGGGAGGAGGCACCGGGGAGCTGTTTTTT. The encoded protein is CASSAHPGAGGGTGELFF.

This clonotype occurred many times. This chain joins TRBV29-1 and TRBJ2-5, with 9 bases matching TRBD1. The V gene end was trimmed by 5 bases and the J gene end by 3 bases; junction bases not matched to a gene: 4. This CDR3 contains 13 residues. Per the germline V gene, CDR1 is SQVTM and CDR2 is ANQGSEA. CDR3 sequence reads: CSVRRTGEETQYF. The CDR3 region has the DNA TGCAGCGTTAGACGGACAGGGGAAGAGACCCAGTACTTC.

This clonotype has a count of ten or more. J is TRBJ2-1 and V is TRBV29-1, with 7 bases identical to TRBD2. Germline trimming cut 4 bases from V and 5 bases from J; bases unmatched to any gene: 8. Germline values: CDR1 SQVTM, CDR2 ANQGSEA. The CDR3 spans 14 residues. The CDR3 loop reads CSVGTRLADNEQFF. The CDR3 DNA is TGCAGCGTTGGGACTAGATTGGCCGACAATGAGCAGTTCTTC.

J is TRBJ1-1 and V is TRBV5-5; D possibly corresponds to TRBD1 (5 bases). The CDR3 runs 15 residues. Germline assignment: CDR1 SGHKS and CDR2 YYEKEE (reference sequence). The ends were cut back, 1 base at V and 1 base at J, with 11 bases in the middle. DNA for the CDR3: TGTGCCAGCAGCTTGTCGGCGGGGCGGAACACTGAAGCTTTCTTT. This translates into CASSLSAGRNTEAFF.

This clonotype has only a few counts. CDR3 region: CAISDGDGNEKLFF. CDR3 nucleotide sequence: TGTGCCATCAGTGACGGGGACGGAAATGAAAAACTGTTTTTT. The rearrangement links TRBV10-3 to TRBJ1-4, with D perhaps matching TRBD1 (5 bases). The CDR3 spans 14 residues. Germline CDR1 ENHRY, CDR2 SYGVKD. V was cut by 3 bases and J by 5 bases, with 10 bases left in between.

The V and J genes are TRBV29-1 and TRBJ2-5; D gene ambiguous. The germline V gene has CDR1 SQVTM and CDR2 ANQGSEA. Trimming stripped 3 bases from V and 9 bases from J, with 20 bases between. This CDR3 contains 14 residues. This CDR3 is CSVDVGGTSEAQYF. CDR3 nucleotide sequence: TGCAGCGTTGATGTCGGCGGAACCTCTGAGGCCCAGTACTTC.

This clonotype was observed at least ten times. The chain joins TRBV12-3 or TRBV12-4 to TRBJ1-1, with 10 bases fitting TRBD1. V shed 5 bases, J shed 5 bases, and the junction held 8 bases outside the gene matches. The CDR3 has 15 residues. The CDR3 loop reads CASSTRQGARTEAFF. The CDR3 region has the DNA TGTGCCAGCAGTACAAGACAGGGGGCGAGGACTGAAGCTTTCTTT.

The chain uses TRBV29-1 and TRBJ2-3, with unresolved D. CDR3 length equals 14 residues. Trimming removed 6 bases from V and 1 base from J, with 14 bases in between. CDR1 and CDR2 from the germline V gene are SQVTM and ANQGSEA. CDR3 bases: TGCAGCGTAAGTTCCCGTGCAGGCACAGATACGCAGTATTTT. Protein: CSVSSRAGTDTQYF.

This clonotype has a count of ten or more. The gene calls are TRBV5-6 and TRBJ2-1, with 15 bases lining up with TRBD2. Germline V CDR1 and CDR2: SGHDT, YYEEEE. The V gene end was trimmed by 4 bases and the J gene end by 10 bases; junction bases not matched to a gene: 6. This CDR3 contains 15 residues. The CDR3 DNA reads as TGTGCCAGCAGCAATCCGGGACTAGCGGGAGGCGAGCAGTTCTTC. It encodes CASSNPGLAGGEQFF.

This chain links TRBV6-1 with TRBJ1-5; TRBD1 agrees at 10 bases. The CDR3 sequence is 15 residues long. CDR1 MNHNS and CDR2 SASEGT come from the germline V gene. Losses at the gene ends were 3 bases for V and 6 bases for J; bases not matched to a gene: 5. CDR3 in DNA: TGTGCCAGCAGTGACGGGACAGGGGCTCGTCAGCCCCAGCATTTT. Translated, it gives CASSDGTGARQPQHF.

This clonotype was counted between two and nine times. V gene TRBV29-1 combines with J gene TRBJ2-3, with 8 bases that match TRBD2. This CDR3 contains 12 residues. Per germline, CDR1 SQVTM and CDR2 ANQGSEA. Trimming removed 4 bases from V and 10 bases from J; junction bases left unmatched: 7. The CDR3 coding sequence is TGCAGCGTTGGGAGTAGCGGGAAGGCGCAGTATTTT. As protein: CSVGSSGKAQYF.

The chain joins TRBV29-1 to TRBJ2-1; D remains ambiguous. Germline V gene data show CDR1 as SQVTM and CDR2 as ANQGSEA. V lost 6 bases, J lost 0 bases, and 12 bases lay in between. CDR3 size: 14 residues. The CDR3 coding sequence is TGCAGCGTCCGGGCCAGGAGCTCCTACAATGAGCAGTTCTTC. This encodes CSVRARSSYNEQFF.

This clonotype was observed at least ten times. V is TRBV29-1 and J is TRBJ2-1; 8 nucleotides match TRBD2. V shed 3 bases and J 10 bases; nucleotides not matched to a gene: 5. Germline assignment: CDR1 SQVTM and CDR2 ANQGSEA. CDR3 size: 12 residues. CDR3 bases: TGCAGCGTTGAGGGGCTAGCGGGCGAGCAGTTCTTC. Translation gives CSVEGLAGEQFF.

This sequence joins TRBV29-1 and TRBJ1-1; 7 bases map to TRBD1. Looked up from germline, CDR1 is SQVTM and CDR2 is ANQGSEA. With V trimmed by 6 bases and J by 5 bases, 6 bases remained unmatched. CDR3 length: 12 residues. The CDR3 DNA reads TGCAGCGTCCTAGGCAGGGGGACTGAAGCTTTCTTT. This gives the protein CSVLGRGTEAFF.

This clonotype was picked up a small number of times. The CDR3 nucleotides are TGTGCCAGCAGCTCCTGGGGTGGGGTACTAGCGGGAGTTGATGAGCAGTTCTTC. This codes for CASSSWGGVLAGVDEQFF. The chain has TRBV9 and TRBJ2-1; 11 nucleotides match TRBD2. Germline CDR1 reads SGDLS; CDR2 reads YYNGEE. CDR3 length equals 18 residues. Trimming at V came to 4 bases and at J to 8 bases, leaving 17 bases not matched to a gene.

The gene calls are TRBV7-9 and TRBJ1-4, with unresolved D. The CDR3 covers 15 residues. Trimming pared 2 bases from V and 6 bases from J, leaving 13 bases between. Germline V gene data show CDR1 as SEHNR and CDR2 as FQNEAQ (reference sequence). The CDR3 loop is CASSLSAGSYEKLFF. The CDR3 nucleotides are TGTGCCAGCAGCTTATCGGCAGGATCCTATGAAAAACTGTTTTTT.